The present T cell receptor (beta chain) was sequenced within a study of regulatory T cells in long-lasting Graves disease. Time point noted: persistent/refractory GD, antithyroid drugs over 5 years with positive TRAb. PBMC-derived RNA was used for the TCR library. The patients included were those that came from an endocrinology department in Xi'an, China. Per germline, CDR1 KGHSH and CDR2 LQKENI. The CDR3 loop spans 14 amino acids. Deletions cut 5 bases from V and 4 bases from J, with 14 bases between. There are many counts of this clonotype. With iRepertoire HTBI primers and Arm-PCR of CDR3 regions, TCR beta libraries were built. Each CDR3 protein gets one entry after TCRdb re-called the multiplex PCR reads with MiXCR. Among about 460,000 distinct CDR3 sequences listed, approximately 22% were seen once.

The chain recombines TRBV18 with TRBJ1-1; D remains unclear. This receptor was taken from a female donor with Graves disease. The specimen comprised peripheral blood mononuclear cells (PBMCs), sampled when the disease was refractory, from a patient treated with antithyroid drugs. CDR3 in DNA: TGTGCCAGCTCAAGGGTTGGAGATCGCACTGAAGCTTTCTTT. It codes for CASSRVGDRTEAFF.